This T cell receptor (beta chain) stems from a study of cytomegalovirus exposure and HLA in healthy donors. At the level of the study: About 79 million unique TCRs from HLA-typed donors were held in an early data release. General study findings and limits: An observed cluster of highly shared sequence variants was recorded as a likely sequencing artifact.

Comment on this clone: Its antigen remains unknown.

The CDR3 extends over 17 amino acids. Trimming removed 5 bases at V and 6 bases at J, with 22 bases between. The germline gives CDR1 KGHSH, CDR2 LQKENI. The PCR was carried out with 60 Vbeta primers and 13 Jbeta primers. Methods used by the authors: A later analysis counted 65 million to 90 million unique TCR beta chains, 9.5 million to 13 million shared. Assay used: immunoSEQ multiplex PCR; TCRdb lists only in-frame clones, some missing. That table gives V, J and clone size, and the DNA gave D and trimming. Of approximately 120,000 clones listed, under 85% are singletons. This chain uses TRBV18 with TRBJ1-4; D is perhaps TRBD1 (6 bases). Input material: PBMCs. This sequence was found in a woman in her forties or fifties in good health and CMV-seropositive. The CDR3 is CASSIYRSGAADEKLFF. The CDR3 nucleotides are TGTGCCAGCTCAATTTACCGTTCAGGGGCGGCTGATGAAAAACTGTTTTTT.